These 21 T cell receptor beta chains share one sample of origin, sequenced in a study of cytomegalovirus exposure and HLA in healthy donors. Produced via immunoSEQ multiplex PCR; TCRdb's table is partial and in-frame only. The sample has roughly 350,000 clones; 86% are singletons. The sequenced sample consisted of PBMCs. The receptors were gathered from a woman younger than 30 in good health and CMV-seronegative.

This clone was picked up a small number of times. The chain has TRBV15 and TRBJ2-7; no definite D call. There are 13 residues in the CDR3. V was clipped by 5 bases and J by 3 bases, with 11 bases between them. CDR1 LNHNV and CDR2 YYDKDF come from the germline V gene (reference sequence). CDR3 bases: TGTGCCACCAGCGGCGAGCGAGGCTACGAGCAGTACTTC. Its translation: CATSGERGYEQYF.

The V and J genes are TRBV7-6 and TRBJ2-1; 8 positions agree with TRBD2. The CDR3 has 14 residues. Germline CDR1 SGHVS, CDR2 FNYEAQ. The trim removed 2 bases at V and 6 bases at J, leaving 3 bases unmatched. CDR3 loop: CASSLFGGGNEQFF. The CDR3, as DNA: TGTGCCAGCAGCTTATTCGGGGGGGGCAATGAGCAGTTCTTC.

The chain couples TRBV28 to TRBJ1-5, with a weak D call TRBD1 (6 bases). V lost 6 bases to trimming and J lost 7 bases, with 10 bases between them. The CDR3 covers 12 residues. Germline CDR1 reads MDHEN; CDR2 reads SYDVKM. The CDR3 nucleotides are TGTGCCAGCAGGGACAGCTTGCAGCCCCAGCATTTT. It is translated as CASRDSLQPQHF.

This rearrangement joins TRBV7-9 to TRBJ2-1, with 9 bases fitting TRBD2. The V segment lost 5 bases and the J segment 6 bases; nucleotides outside the gene matches: 5. The CDR3 sequence is 14 residues long. Germline CDR1 reads SEHNR; CDR2 reads FQNEAQ (reference sequence). CDR3 loop: CASSPGTSRNEQFF. The CDR3 coding sequence is TGTGCCAGCAGCCCGGGGACTAGCCGCAATGAGCAGTTCTTC.

In nucleotides, the CDR3 is TGTGCCTGGGCAACAGGGGGCTGGGGGACTGAAGCTTTCTTT. It specifies CAWATGGWGTEAFF. J is TRBJ1-1 and V is TRBV30; TRBD1 matches 9 bases. CDR3 length: 14 residues. Germline lookup yields CDR1 GTSNPN and CDR2 SVGIG (reference sequence). The trim removed 5 bases at V and 5 bases at J, leaving 9 bases unmatched. The whole variable domain, filled in from reference TRBV30 and TRBJ1-1, reads SQTIHQWPATLVQPVGSPLSLECTVEGTSNPNLYWYRQAAGRGLQLLFYSVGIGQISSEVPQNLSASRPQDRQFILSSKKLLLSDSGFYLCAWATGGWGTEAFFGQGTRLTVV.

The V gene is TRBV4-3, the J gene TRBJ2-7; weak D call: TRBD1 (7 bases). This CDR3 is built from 15 residues. Trimming shortened V by 2 bases and J by 4 bases, and 15 bases separated the two germline ends. The germline gives CDR1 LGHNA, CDR2 YSLEER. The CDR3 DNA is TGCGCCAGCAGCCAAAGGAGGGACAGTGAATACGAGCAGTACTTC. Amino acids: CASSQRRDSEYEQYF.

The chain is built from TRBV11-2 and TRBJ1-5; the D gene is possibly TRBD1 (6 bases). V was trimmed by 4 bases and J by 4 bases, leaving 11 bases between them. In germline, CDR1 is SGHAT, CDR2 FQNNGV. This CDR3 spans 14 amino acids. DNA of the CDR3: TGTGCCAGCAGCTCGGGACACGGGAATCAGCCCCAGCATTTT. This encodes CASSSGHGNQPQHF.

The genes are TRBV5-1 and TRBJ2-5, with 7 bases matching TRBD1. The germline CDR1 and CDR2 sequences are SGHRS and YFSETQ. CDR3 length equals 16 residues. V trimming: 4 bases; J trimming: 1 base; junction bases outside the gene matches: 10. CDR3 nucleotide sequence: TGCGCCAGCAGCAGGGGGACAGAACCCCCCCAAGAGACCCAGTACTTC. Protein sequence: CASSRGTEPPQETQYF.

This CDR3 is CASSLLGPRSANSYEQYF. The CDR3, as DNA: TGTGCCAGCAGTTTATTGGGCCCCCGTAGCGCCAACTCCTACGAGCAGTACTTC. The chain recombines TRBV27 with TRBJ2-7, with D perhaps TRBD2 (5 bases). Germline-derived CDR1 and CDR2 are MNHEY and SMNVEV (reference sequence). V lost 1 base, J lost 0 bases, and 19 bases lay in between. The CDR3 loop spans 18 amino acids.

V and J are TRBV6-1 and TRBJ2-5; TRBD1 matches at 7 bases. The CDR3 is 14 residues long. J gave up 5 bases and V 6 bases, and 9 bases lay outside the gene matches. The germline V gene encodes CDR1 MNHNS and CDR2 SASEGT. DNA of the CDR3: TGTGCCAGCAGACCCGACAGGGAGTGGGAGACCCAGTACTTC. Translated: CASRPDREWETQYF.

V is TRBV9 and J is TRBJ1-2; unclear D gene. This CDR3 is built from 15 residues. Germline V lookup: CDR1 SGDLS, CDR2 YYNGEE. The V end was cut by 4 bases, the J end by 4 bases, with 17 bases between. The CDR3 nucleotides read TGTGCCAGCAGCCAAACCTCGAGGATGCCCTATGGCTACACCTTC. It encodes CASSQTSRMPYGYTF.

J is TRBJ2-3 and V is TRBV9; TRBD2 matches at 8 bases. Germline loops: CDR1 SGDLS, CDR2 YYNGEE. The CDR3 loop spans 17 amino acids. Germline trimming cut 0 bases from V and 0 bases from J; bases unmatched to any gene: 6. The CDR3 DNA follows: TGTGCCAGCAGCGTAGAGTGGCGGGAGGTCAGCACAGATACGCAGTATTTT. It is translated as CASSVEWREVSTDTQYF.

The chain has TRBV2 and TRBJ2-2, with D maybe TRBD1 (6 bases). Trimming took 5 bases from V and 8 from J, leaving 18 bases between them. The CDR3 totals 15 residues. The germline V gene encodes CDR1 SNHLY and CDR2 FYNNEI. The CDR3 DNA sequence: TGTGCCAGCAGTTCCCCCGGGACACCAGGGGGGGAGCTGTTTTTT. The encoded protein is CASSSPGTPGGELFF.

The chain carries TRBV9 and TRBJ2-1; D call uncertain. The CDR3 extends over 15 amino acids. CDR1 is SGDLS and CDR2 is YYNGEE in the germline V gene. The V end lost 0 bases, the J end lost 4 bases, and 11 bases lay between the germline ends. In DNA, the CDR3 is TGTGCCAGCAGCGTAGATCCTGGGCCGTACAATGAGCAGTTCTTC. Residues: CASSVDPGPYNEQFF.

This chain joins TRBV27 and TRBJ2-5; D gene uncertain. The CDR3 has 13 residues. Per germline, CDR1 MNHEY and CDR2 SMNVEV (reference sequence). V lost 1 base, J lost 4 bases, and 7 bases lay in between. DNA for the CDR3: TGTGCCAGCAGTTTATGGAGAGGAGAGACCCAGTACTTC. Its protein product is CASSLWRGETQYF.

The CDR3 region is CASSPTGTIGEQYF. The CDR3 bases are TGTGCCAGCTCACCAACCGGGACTATTGGCGAGCAGTACTTC. V usage is TRBV18 and J usage is TRBJ2-7; 7 nucleotides align to TRBD2. This CDR3 has 14 amino acids. V lost 2 bases to trimming and J lost 6 bases; unmatched junction nucleotides: 7. The germline CDR1 and CDR2 sequences are KGHSH and LQKENI.

The CDR3 coding sequence is TGTGCCAGCAGTCCAATGGAGACAGATGAAAAACTGTTTTTT. It is translated as CASSPMETDEKLFF. The V and J genes are TRBV27 and TRBJ1-4; TRBD1 is a possible D gene (5 bases). V lost 5 bases to trimming and J lost 6 bases, with 13 bases between them. The CDR3 extends over 14 amino acids. CDR1 and CDR2 from the germline V gene are MNHEY and SMNVEV (reference sequence).

The gene calls are TRBV7-2 and TRBJ1-5, with 7 bases aligning to TRBD1. The CDR3 spans 15 residues. Looked up from germline, CDR1 is SGHTA and CDR2 is FQGNSA. Trimming took 5 bases from V and 4 from J; bases not matched to a gene: 8. The CDR3 DNA reads TGTGCCAGCAGCAAACAGGGACAGCAGAATCAGCCCCAGCATTTT. The encoded protein is CASSKQGQQNQPQHF.

This clone showed up just a few times. Within the sample, other DNA sequences also encode this same CDR3. The chain links TRBV9 to TRBJ2-7; possible D gene TRBD1, 5 bases. There are 14 residues in the CDR3. Germline values: CDR1 SGDLS, CDR2 YYNGEE. The germline V and J ends were trimmed by 0 bases and 2 bases, with 9 bases remaining between them. CDR3 in amino acids: CASSVGGGTYEQYF. The CDR3 DNA follows: TGTGCCAGCAGCGTAGGGGGCGGAACCTACGAGCAGTACTTC.

This rearrangement joins TRBV5-1 to TRBJ2-3; possibly TRBD1 for D (5 bases). The CDR3 has 14 residues. V was shortened by 4 bases and J by 6 bases, with 15 bases between the two germline ends. Germline CDR1 SGHRS, CDR2 YFSETQ. The CDR3 nucleotides read TGCGCCAGCAGCCGACAGCATGCAGGGGATACGCAGTATTTT. This gives the protein CASSRQHAGDTQYF.

V and J are TRBV7-9 and TRBJ2-7; a weak D match, TRBD2 (5 bases). This CDR3 is built from 16 residues. V lost 2 bases, J lost 3 bases, and 17 bases lay in between. Germline V gives CDR1 SEHNR, CDR2 FQNEAQ (reference sequence). CDR3 bases: TGTGCCAGCAGCTTATTTCCGAAGGGAGAGAACTACGAGCAGTACTTC. Protein sequence: CASSLFPKGENYEQYF.